This TCR beta chain came from a study of blood T cell repertoires in COVID-19. Measured with immunoSEQ multiplex PCR; TCRdb has only the in-frame clones, and not every one. The table records 50,000 to 65,000 clones, more than 70% of them present only once. This clone was detected a few times. Material: peripheral blood. This clonotype was sampled from a human donor in a cohort sampled during active COVID-19.

This CDR3 is CASSPGTGGRMGYTF. The CDR3 nucleotides are TGTGCCAGCAGCCCCGGGACAGGGGGCCGAATGGGCTACACCTTC. The V and J genes are TRBV28 and TRBJ1-2; 12 positions agree with TRBD1. J gave up 8 bases and V 6 bases, and 10 bases lay outside the gene matches. Looked up from germline, CDR1 is MDHEN and CDR2 is SYDVKM. The length of the CDR3 is 15 residues.